This T cell receptor (beta chain) derives from a study of shared clonotypes between healthy human individuals. The CDR3 is 15 amino acids. V lost 0 bases, J lost 0 bases, and 6 bases lay in between. The V gene's germline CDR1 is LNHNV and CDR2 YYDKDF (reference sequence). Generated by immunoSEQ multiplex PCR, the TCRdb table keeps only in-frame clones and is missing some. Among more than 2 million clones listed, 85% to 95% were seen once. This clone was recorded only once. Sequenced material: naive CD4+ T cells sorted from blood. Subset reported: CD45RA+ positively selected. J is TRBJ1-3 and V is TRBV15; D gene uncertain. This TCR derives from a man younger than 35 in good health. The CDR3 DNA follows: TGTGCCACCAGCAGAGACTACGGCTCTGGAAACACCATATATTTT. It codes for CATSRDYGSGNTIYF.